Reported below is one T cell receptor beta chain. Per the original data handling: It was from reference gene primer amplification that nucleated cell counts were estimated. This table comes from immunoSEQ multiplex PCR, and its TCRdb copy is limited to in-frame clones, with some not included. V and J calls and clone size are given by that table; D and trimming were obtained from the DNA. The sample includes 150,000 to 200,000 clones, roughly 82% of them seen just once. This sample was taken from a study of blood T cell repertoires in COVID-19. About the research overall: Italy, Spain and the United States were the sources of the convalescent and acute COVID-19 samples. Sample material is recorded as cDNA or gDNA derived from T cells, B-cell-depleted T cells, or PBMCs.

From germline, CDR1 is WSHSY and CDR2 SAAADI. Trimming took off 1 base at V and 1 base at J, with 7 bases between the two ends. The CDR3 is 15 amino acids. The rearrangement links TRBV10-2 to TRBJ2-2; no reliable D call. Specimen: peripheral blood. The clonotype originates from a woman between 35 and 50 years old with COVID-19, enrolled during active disease. As DNA, the CDR3 is TGCGCCAGCAGTGAGTTGTCCGGGAACACCGGGGAGCTGTTTTTT. It specifies CASSELSGNTGELFF.